This note documents a single T cell receptor (beta chain) sequence. Its cognate antigen has yet to be identified. No qualities accompany the bases; no much larger clone lies one base away. The record originates from a study of T cell clones after liver transplantation (dated by TCRdb to between 2018 and 2020). At the level of the whole study: The samples were obtained from ITN030ST, a randomized trial that attempted immunosuppression withdrawal within 2 years after liver transplantation. Blood samples were taken pre-transplant, pre-randomization before withdrawal, and post-randomization after full withdrawal or failed withdrawal. Subjects received no induction therapy and standard immunosuppression until randomization at 12-24 months post-transplant. Of the eight recipients, a few were HCV-positive, while the remaining recipients had been transplanted for non-autoimmune, non-viral indications. Donor-reactive T cell clones were identified by TCRbeta sequencing after a pre-transplant mixed lymphocyte reaction and then tracked in post-transplant blood. The studied cohort comprised 8 liver transplant recipients, 3 classified as tolerant and 5 as non-tolerant. To count as tolerant, a recipient had to stay completely off immunosuppression for at least one year without liver enzymes climbing beyond twice the upper limit of normal. As an antigen-independent comparator for donor-reactive sequences, third party-reactive TCRbeta sequences were also identified from pre-transplant MLRs.

High-throughput TCRbeta CDR3 sequencing of frozen genomic DNA was performed by immunoSEQ, with PCR amplification, mapping, bias correction and internal controls included. In the original analysis: Productive rearrangements were retained, and unique TCRbeta sequences were defined by the CDR3 nucleotide sequence together with the V and J gene. For a sequence to be called donor-reactive, it needed a frequency of at least 0.01% and at least 5-fold expansion in CFSE-low cells compared with unstimulated pre-transplant cells. Minimum frequency thresholds were set for each subject on the basis of the unstimulated sample with the lowest template count, so that a detection power of at least 90% was ensured. Jensen-Shannon divergence between the top 1000 TCRbeta sequences after and before transplant was used to measure repertoire turnover. Two-sided Fisher's exact tests were used to test for changes in how often donor-reactive sequences were detected. Here the immuneACCESS table is served through TCRdb, limited to in-frame sequences with V and J called. Missing clones are a known gap in these copies; in checked studies unresolved V genes cover under half, and the rest lacks a known reason. That table gives V, J and clone size, and the DNA gave D and trimming. Recorded for this sample are tens of thousands of clones; roughly 90% of them occurred a single time. Together, the top ten hold approximately 2.6% of the sample.

Looking up the germline V gene (reference sequence) yields CDR1 LNHDA and CDR2 SQIVND. The CDR3, from cysteine to phenylalanine, totals 17 residues. Of the read, only the CDR3 DNA is kept; its 51 bases are in frame from base 1. Trimming leaves V shorter by 4 bases and J shorter by 3 bases, with the junction holding 8 bases beyond the gene matches. Results the study describes overall, beyond this receptor: Low numbers of available donor cells limited the measurable donor-reactive repertoire in a couple of subjects. A significant post-transplant decrease in circulating donor-reactive CD4 TCRbeta sequences was observed in 5 of 8 subjects, irrespective of tolerance or HCV status. Without allograft tissue specimens, donor-reactive T cells may have migrated into the graft rather than being deleted. The conclusions were preliminary, being limited by small, heterogeneous patient numbers and by non-standardized post-transplant time points. After accounting for repertoire turnover, donor-reactive detection was significantly reduced in 7 of 8 subjects for CD4 and 8 of 8 for CD8. The decline in donor-reactive sequences exceeded the decline in third party-reactive sequences, suggesting partial antigen-specific deletion that was unrelated to withdrawal success.

The time point tag for this specimen amounts to: pre-transplant. Thawed unstimulated PBMCs were stained for CD3, CD4 and CD8 and FACS-sorted into CD3+CD4+ and CD3+CD8+ populations. Each of the 8 studied subjects was randomized to immunosuppression withdrawal. The Qiagen DNeasy Blood and Tissue Kit was used for genomic DNA isolation. The origin of this receptor is a human donor who received a liver transplant. The specimen comprised CD4+ T cells from blood, sampled before liver transplant. The chain couples TRBV19 to TRBJ2-1, with 11 junctional bases fitting TRBD2. In nucleotide form, the sequence is TGTGCCAGTAGTACCCGAGCGACTAGCGGGATCTACAATGAGCAGTTCTTC. It is translated as CASSTRATSGIYNEQFF.